Shown below are 17 T cell receptor beta chains from a single sample sequenced in a study of tumor-infiltrating lymphocytes in primary liver carcinoma (dated 2017 in TCRdb). Sequencing instrument: Illumina HiSeq 2500. Starting from about 500 ng total RNA, TCRbeta-specific cDNA was produced by reverse transcription with a constant-region primer and ProtoScript II reverse transcriptase. The TCRbeta libraries were prepared through three rounds of nested multiplex PCR following a slightly modified ARM-PCR procedure. Multiplex TRBV1-TRBV30 forward primers and a Cbeta reverse primer were used in the first two PCR rounds, each of which was run for roughly 9 cycles. TCRdb redid the processing of the public reads, applying fastp at Q25 and MiXCR, and retained in-frame beta chains. Duplicate CDR3 protein sequences are folded into a single record with the most common DNA and genes. The sample table lists tens of thousands of distinct CDR3 sequences, around 66% of them with a count of one. The biggest ten clones account for approximately 19% of the sample.

Without any cell sorting, total RNA and DNA were co-extracted from roughly 18-30 mg of bulk tissue using the AllPrep DNA/RNA mini kit. The sequencing input was liver tumor tissue from sampling region 2. Explained via the paper, the cell subset or site label denotes: tumor region T2, inferior pole. These receptors all stem from a man in his forties with primary liver carcinoma and hepatitis B virus infection.

This clonotype has ten or more counts. The rearrangement uses TRBV28 and TRBJ2-1; D gene uncertain. The germline gives CDR1 MDHEN, CDR2 SYDVKM. The CDR3 is 12 residues long. With 6 bases removed from V and 9 bases from J, the gap between germline ends came to 12 bases. CDR3 region: CASSLVLAEQFF. The CDR3 region has the DNA TGTGCCAGCAGCCTAGTCTTGGCTGAGCAGTTCTTC.

This clonotype was counted once. The conserved closing phenylalanine or tryptophan is absent in this CDR3, likely reflecting a read error. The V call is TRBV11-3, the J call TRBJ2-1; no firm D call. V was clipped by 0 bases and J by 5 bases, with 8 bases between them. The CDR3 has 14 residues. Germline V gene lookup returns CDR1 SGHNT and CDR2 YENEEA. Written as DNA, the CDR3 is TGTGCCAGCAGCTTAGAGGTCAACAACAATGAGCAGTTCTCC. It yields the protein CASSLEVNNNEQFS.

With regard to this clonotype: At one end the junction does not follow the germline gene, possibly because of a read error. The gene calls are TRBV4-1 and TRBJ1-1; D gene unclear. The CDR3 consists of 16 residues. The V gene's germline CDR1 is MGHRA and CDR2 YSYEKL. The CDR3 coding sequence is TGCGCTAGCAGCCAAGTGGCAGGACTGTTGAACACTGAAGCTTTCTTT. This gives the protein CASSQVAGLLNTEAFF.

The chain carries TRBV28 and TRBJ1-1; perhaps TRBD1 as D (6 bases). Per germline, CDR1 MDHEN and CDR2 SYDVKM. The CDR3 is made up of 14 amino acids. The V end lost 10 bases, the J end lost 5 bases, and 20 bases lay between the germline ends. CDR3 DNA sequence: TGTGCCAACACCAGGGGCCATGGGAATACTGAAGCTTTCTTT. Its protein is CANTRGHGNTEAFF. Drawing the rest from reference TRBV28 and TRBJ1-1, the complete variable domain is DVKVTQSSRYLVKRTGEKVFLECVQDMDHENMFWYRQDPGLGLRLIYFSYDVKMKEKGDIPEGYSVSREKKERFSLILESASTNQTSMYLCANTRGHGNTEAFFGQGTRLTVV.

Of note for this clonotype: The conserved final phenylalanine or tryptophan is absent from the CDR3, which likely points to a read error. The chain joins TRBV5-6 to TRBJ1-1; D remains ambiguous. This CDR3 has 13 residues. With 5 bases removed from V and 5 bases from J, the gap between germline ends came to 13 bases. The V gene's germline CDR1 is SGHDT and CDR2 YYEEEE. CDR3 residues: CASSLSGRTEAFY. The CDR3 DNA reads TGTGCCAGCAGTTTGTCGGGAAGGACTGAAGCTTTCTAT.

As regards this clonotype: The CDR3 does not close with the conserved phenylalanine or tryptophan, likely indicating a read error. The V gene is TRBV4-2, the J gene TRBJ2-2; D may be TRBD2 (6 bases). CDR1 is LGHNA and CDR2 is YNFKEQ in the germline V gene. CDR3 length: 13 amino acids. The ends were cut back, 3 bases at V and 7 bases at J, with 9 bases in the middle. This CDR3 reads CASSHAGFGELFS. The CDR3 bases are TGTGCCAGCAGCCACGCGGGGTTCGGGGAGCTGTTTTCT.

This clonotype was detected many times. This chain joins TRBV5-1 and TRBJ2-2; a weak D match, TRBD2 (6 bases). The germline V and J ends were trimmed by 0 bases and 3 bases, with 15 bases remaining between them. The CDR3 is made up of 17 amino acids. Germline assignment: CDR1 SGHRS and CDR2 YFSETQ. CDR3 sequence: CASSLAPARDYTGELFF. The CDR3 DNA reads TGCGCCAGCAGCTTGGCCCCTGCGCGGGATTACACCGGGGAGCTGTTTTTT. The complete variable domain, with remaining parts taken from reference TRBV5-1 and TRBJ2-2, reads KAGVTQTPRYLIKTRGQQVTLSCSPISGHRSVSWYQQTPGQGLQFLFEYFSETQRNKGNFPGRFSGRQFSNSRSEMNVSTLELGDSALYLCASSLAPARDYTGELFFGEGSRLTVL.

As concerns this clonotype: Being one base from a much bigger clone, this may be a read error. The V and J genes are TRBV10-3 and TRBJ2-3, with no clear D. This CDR3 has 12 residues. The germline gives CDR1 ENHRY, CDR2 SYGVKD. The CDR3 here is CVIGESGNTQYF. The CDR3 DNA reads TGTGTCATCGGTGAGTCTGGGAATACGCAGTATTTT.

The J gene is TRBJ1-1, the V gene TRBV20-1; D is unclear. V was clipped by 6 bases and J by 0 bases, with 14 bases between them. The CDR3 has 14 amino acids. Germline values: CDR1 DFQATT, CDR2 SNEGSKA (reference sequence). DNA of the CDR3: TGCAGTGCCCTAGTCTGGCCAATGAACACTGAAGCTTTCTTT. Translated, it gives CSALVWPMNTEAFF.

This chain uses TRBV7-9 with TRBJ2-7; no clear D. The CDR3 consists of 12 residues. The germline CDR1 and CDR2 sequences are SEHNR and FQNEAQ (reference sequence). CDR3 residues: CVSSLPGKEQYF. Written as DNA, the CDR3 is TGTGTCAGTAGCTTGCCCGGTAAGGAGCAGTACTTC.

Note on this clonotype: The CDR3 does not end in the conserved phenylalanine or tryptophan, so this is likely a read error. The chain combines TRBV5-6 with TRBJ1-5, with 9 nucleotides matching TRBD1. CDR3 length: 14 residues. J was trimmed by 6 bases and V by 7 bases; bases with no gene match: 8. Germline V lookup: CDR1 SGHDT, CDR2 YYEEEE. The CDR3 DNA sequence: TGTGCCAGCGGCTACGGACAGGGGAGTCAGCCCCAGCATCTT. Amino acid sequence: CASGYGQGSQPQHL.

This clonotype appeared a single time. A junction boundary mismatches the germline segment, possibly from a read error. V gene TRBV28 combines with J gene TRBJ2-2; D gene uncertain. This CDR3 comprises 15 residues. Germline CDR1 is MDHEN and CDR2 is SYDVKM. This CDR3 reads CASSLPVLNTRELFF. Here the CDR3 DNA reads TGCGCCAGCAGTTTGCCGGTCCTCAACACCCGGGAGCTGTTTTTT.

Note on this clonotype: The missing conserved phenylalanine or tryptophan at the end of this CDR3 makes a read error likely. The chain is built from TRBV29-1 and TRBJ2-3; the D gene is possibly TRBD2 (5 bases). Germline values: CDR1 SQVTM, CDR2 ANQGSEA. Trimming removed 4 bases from V and 5 bases from J, with 16 bases in between. The CDR3 runs 14 residues. CDR3 sequence (DNA): TGCAGCGTTGGAGCGTTGGGAGTGGGAGATACGCAGTATCTT. This gives the protein CSVGALGVGDTQYL.

J is TRBJ1-5 and V is TRBV7-8; D remains ambiguous. CDR3 size: 16 residues. Germline-derived CDR1 and CDR2 are SGHVS and FQNEAQ. The V and J ends lost 5 bases and 4 bases respectively, with 18 bases between them. CDR3 nucleotides: TGTGCCAGCAGCGGGCGGGGTAAGACTACGAATCAGCCCCAGCATTTT. Translation gives CASSGRGKTTNQPQHF.

Regarding this clonotype: A junction boundary mismatches the germline segment, possibly from a read error. The chain carries TRBV6-1 and TRBJ1-1; D call uncertain. Germline assignment: CDR1 MNHNS and CDR2 SASEGT. This CDR3 has 17 amino acids. In nucleotides, the CDR3 is TGTGCCAGCAGTGAAGCGCAATTAGGCAGGTTGAACATTGAAGCTTTCTTT. This encodes CASSEAQLGRLNIEAFF.

Remarks on this clonotype: A read error may account for a junction end that differs from germline. The rearrangement uses TRBV12-3 or TRBV12-4 and TRBJ1-5; D remains ambiguous. CDR3 size: 16 residues. The CDR3 loop reads CASSSPGYVSNQHQHF. DNA of the CDR3: TGTGCCAGCAGTTCTCCGGGATACGTTAGCAATCAGCACCAGCATTTC.

The J gene is TRBJ2-7, the V gene TRBV6-2 or TRBV6-3, with D uncertain. CDR1 is MNHEY and CDR2 is SVGEGT in the germline V gene. The CDR3 sequence is 12 residues long. Trimming left V 5 bases short and J 3 bases short, with 8 bases between. CDR3 loop: CASSIPYYEQYF. The CDR3 bases are TGTGCCAGCAGTATACCCTACTACGAGCAGTACTTC.